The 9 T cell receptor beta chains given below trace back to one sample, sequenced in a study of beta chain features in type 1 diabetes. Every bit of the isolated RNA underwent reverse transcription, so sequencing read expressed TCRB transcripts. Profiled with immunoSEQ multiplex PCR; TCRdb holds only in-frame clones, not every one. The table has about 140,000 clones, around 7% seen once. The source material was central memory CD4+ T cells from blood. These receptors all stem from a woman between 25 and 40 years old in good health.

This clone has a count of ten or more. The DNA for the CDR3 is TGCGCCAGCAGCTTGGACGGTCCCTACGAGCAGTTCTTC. It yields the protein CASSLDGPYEQFF. This chain uses TRBV5-1 with TRBJ2-1; D is uncertain. V was shortened by 0 bases and J by 10 bases, with 11 bases between the two germline ends. The CDR3 has 13 amino acids. Germline CDR1 SGHRS, CDR2 YFSETQ.

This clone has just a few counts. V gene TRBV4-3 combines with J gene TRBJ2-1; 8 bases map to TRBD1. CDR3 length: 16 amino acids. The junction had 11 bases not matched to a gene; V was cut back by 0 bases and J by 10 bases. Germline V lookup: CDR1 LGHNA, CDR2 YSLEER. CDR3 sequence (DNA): TGCGCCAGCAGCCAAGATACTAACCGCAGGGGGCGCGAGCAGTTCTTC. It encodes CASSQDTNRRGREQFF.

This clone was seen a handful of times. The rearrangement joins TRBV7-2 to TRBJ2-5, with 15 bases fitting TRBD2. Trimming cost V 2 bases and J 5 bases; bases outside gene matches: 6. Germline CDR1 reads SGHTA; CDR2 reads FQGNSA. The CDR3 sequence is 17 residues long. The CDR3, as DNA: TGTGCCAGCAGCTTATTCGGACTAGCGGGAGGGGGGGAGACCCAGTACTTC. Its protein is CASSLFGLAGGGETQYF.

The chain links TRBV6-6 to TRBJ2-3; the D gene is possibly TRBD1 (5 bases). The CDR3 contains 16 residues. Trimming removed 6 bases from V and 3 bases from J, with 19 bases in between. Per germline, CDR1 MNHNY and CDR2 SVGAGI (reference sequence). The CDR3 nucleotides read TGTGCCAGCAGCTACCCCCCAAAGGGGTCTACAGATACGCAGTATTTT. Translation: CASSYPPKGSTDTQYF.

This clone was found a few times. CDR3 coding DNA: TGTGCCAGCAGGGGACTAGCGGGAGACTTCTCCTACGAGCAGTACTTC. Its translation: CASRGLAGDFSYEQYF. This chain joins TRBV27 and TRBJ2-7; TRBD2 aligns across 14 bases. Germline-derived CDR1 and CDR2 are MNHEY and SMNVEV (reference sequence). The CDR3 spans 16 residues. The V and J ends lost 6 bases and 0 bases, in that order; junction bases with no gene match: 4.

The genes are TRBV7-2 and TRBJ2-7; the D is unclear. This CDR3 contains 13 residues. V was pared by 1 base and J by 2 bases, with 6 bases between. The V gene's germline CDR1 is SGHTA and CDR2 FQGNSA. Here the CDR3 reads CASSLEITYEQYF. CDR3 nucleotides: TGTGCCAGCAGCTTAGAAATTACCTACGAGCAGTACTTC.

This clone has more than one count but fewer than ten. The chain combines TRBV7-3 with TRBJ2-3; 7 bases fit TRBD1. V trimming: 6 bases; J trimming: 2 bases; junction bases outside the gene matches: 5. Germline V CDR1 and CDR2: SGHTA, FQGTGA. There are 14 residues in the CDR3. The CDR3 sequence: CASSSGTATDTQYF. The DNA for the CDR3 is TGTGCCAGCAGTTCAGGGACAGCCACAGATACGCAGTATTTT.

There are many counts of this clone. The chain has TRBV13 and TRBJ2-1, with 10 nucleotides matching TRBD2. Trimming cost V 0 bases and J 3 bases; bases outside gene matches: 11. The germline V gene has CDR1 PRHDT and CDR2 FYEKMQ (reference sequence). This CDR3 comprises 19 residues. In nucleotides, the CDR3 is TGTGCCAGCAGCTTAGGCCGGTACCCGGGACTAGCGAACTACAATGAGCAGTTCTTC. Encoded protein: CASSLGRYPGLANYNEQFF.

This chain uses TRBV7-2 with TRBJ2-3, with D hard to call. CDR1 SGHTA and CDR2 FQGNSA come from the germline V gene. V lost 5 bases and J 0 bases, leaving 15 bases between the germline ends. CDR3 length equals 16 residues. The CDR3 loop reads CASSPRLYKSTDTQYF. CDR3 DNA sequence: TGTGCCAGCAGCCCCAGACTCTACAAAAGCACAGATACGCAGTATTTT.